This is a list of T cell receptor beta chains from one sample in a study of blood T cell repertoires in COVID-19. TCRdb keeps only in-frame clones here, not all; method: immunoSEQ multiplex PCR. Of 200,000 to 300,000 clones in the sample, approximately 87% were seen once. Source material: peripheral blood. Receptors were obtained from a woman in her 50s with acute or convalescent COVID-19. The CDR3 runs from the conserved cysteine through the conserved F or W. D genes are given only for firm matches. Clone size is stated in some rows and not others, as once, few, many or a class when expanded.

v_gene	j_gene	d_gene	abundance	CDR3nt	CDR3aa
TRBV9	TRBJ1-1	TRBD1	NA	TGTGCCAGTAGAGGGGGCCCCCGACAGGGCCTCGCGGGCACTGAAGCTTTCTTT	CASRGGPRQGLAGTEAFF
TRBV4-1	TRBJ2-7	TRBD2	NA	TGCGCCAGCAGCCAATTCTTCCCTAGCGGGAGGTATCCCCACGAGCAGTACTTC	CASSQFFPSGRYPHEQYF
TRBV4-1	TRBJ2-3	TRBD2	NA	TGCGCCAGCAGCCAATCACTAGCGACTAGCACAGATACGCAGTATTTT	CASSQSLATSTDTQYF
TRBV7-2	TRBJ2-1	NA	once	TGTGCCAGCAGCTTTAGTCACAATGAGCAGTTCTTC	CASSFSHNEQFF
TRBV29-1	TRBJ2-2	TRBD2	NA	TGCAGCGTTGATCTAGCGGGAGGGCCGACCGGGGAGCTGTTTTTT	CSVDLAGGPTGELFF
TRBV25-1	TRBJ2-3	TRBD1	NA	TGTGCCAGCAGTTCGAGTCGAAGGGGGCTTTTGTTGGATACGCAGTATTTT	CASSSSRRGLLLDTQYF
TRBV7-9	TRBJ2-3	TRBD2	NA	TGTGCCAGCAGCACGGGACTAGCGGGAGTGGTAGATACGCAGTATTTT	CASSTGLAGVVDTQYF
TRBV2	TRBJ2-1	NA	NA	TGTGCCAGCAGTGTGACAGCTTGGGACAATGAGCAGTTCTTC	CASSVTAWDNEQFF
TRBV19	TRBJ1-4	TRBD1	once	TGTGCCAGTAGGGGGCCGGGACAGATTAATGAAAAACTGTTTTTT	CASRGPGQINEKLFF
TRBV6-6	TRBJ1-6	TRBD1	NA	TGTGCCAGCAGTCTTAGTGCTCTCGACAGGGGCGGTTCACCCCTCCACTTT	CASSLSALDRGGSPLHF
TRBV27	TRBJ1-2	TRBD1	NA	TGTGCCAGCAGTTTAAGGACAGGCGTACTTTATGGCTACACCTTC	CASSLRTGVLYGYTF
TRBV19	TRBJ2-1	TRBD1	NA	TGTGCCAGTAGTATGACAGGGGACTCCTACAATGAGCAGTTCTTC	CASSMTGDSYNEQFF
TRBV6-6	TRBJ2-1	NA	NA	TGTGCCAGCAGTTACTGGCGGAGCTCCTACAATGAGCAGTTCTTC	CASSYWRSSYNEQFF
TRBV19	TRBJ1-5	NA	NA	TGTGCCAGTACGACCCACGGGAGTCAGCCCCAGCATTTT	CASTTHGSQPQHF
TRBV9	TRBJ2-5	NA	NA	TGTGCCAGCAGCGGGGCGCGAGAGACCCAGTACTTC	CASSGARETQYF
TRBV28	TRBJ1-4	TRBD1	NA	TGTGCCAGCAGTTTATTCTGGACAGGGTCCCAAGAAAAACTGTTTTTT	CASSLFWTGSQEKLFF
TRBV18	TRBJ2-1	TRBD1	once	TGTGCCAGCTCACCGGGACAGGGTTTCATCAATGAGCAGTTCTTC	CASSPGQGFINEQFF
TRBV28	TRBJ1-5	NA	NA	TGTGCCAGCAGTTTTCTCAGGGATTGGAGCAATCAGCCCCAGCATTTT	CASSFLRDWSNQPQHF
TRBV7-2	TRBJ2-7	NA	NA	TGTGCCAGCAGCCTAGGACTGTCCTACGAGCAGTACTTC	CASSLGLSYEQYF
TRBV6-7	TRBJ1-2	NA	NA	TGTGCCAGCAGTTACCGGGAGGGGTACTATGGCTACACCTTC	CASSYREGYYGYTF
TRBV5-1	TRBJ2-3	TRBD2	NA	TGCGCCAGCAGCTTATCGAGCGGGAGGGATACGCAGTATTTT	CASSLSSGRDTQYF
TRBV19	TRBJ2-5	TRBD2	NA	TGTGCCAGTAGTCTAAACGGACTAGAGGTCGGGGAGACCCAGTACTTC	CASSLNGLEVGETQYF